The T cell receptor beta chain under discussion was sequenced for a study of memory CD4+ T cells and cytomegalovirus serostatus. TCRdb keeps only in-frame clones here, not all; method: immunoSEQ multiplex PCR. The sample contains 70,000 to 95,000 clones, approximately 80% of which appear only once. Germline assignment: CDR1 MNHEY and CDR2 SVGAGI. This CDR3 spans 13 amino acids. V dropped 5 bases and J dropped 4 bases, with 11 bases sitting between them. The sort gate was single viable CD3+CD4+CD8-CD45RO+ cells for memory CD4+ T cells. Donors' CMV status reflects serum IgG against pp150, pp28, p38, p52.

The sequenced sample was memory CD4+ T cells from blood. This chain joins TRBV6-5 and TRBJ1-2, with a tentative D call TRBD1 (5 bases). This sequence was found in an adult in good health and CMV-seronegative. Here the CDR3 reads CASSGAGSYGYTF. The CDR3 region has the DNA TGTGCCAGCAGTGGCGCAGGGAGCTATGGCTACACCTTC.